The 7 T cell receptor beta chains presented below share a single source sample, sequenced in a study of cytomegalovirus exposure and HLA in healthy donors. PCR used 60 Vbeta primers and 13 Jbeta primers. Profiling relied on immunoSEQ multiplex PCR, and the TCRdb table lists in-frame clones only, not all of them. Here the sample spans approximately 160,000 clones, approximately 80% being singletons. Sample: PBMCs. The receptors were sampled from a woman aged 30 to 39 in good health and CMV-seronegative.

CDR3 protein: CASSSQVIYGYTF. The CDR3 DNA reads TGTGCCAGCAGCTCACAGGTTATCTATGGCTACACCTTC. V gene TRBV7-2 combines with J gene TRBJ1-2; D is possibly TRBD1 (5 bases). In germline, CDR1 is SGHTA, CDR2 FQGNSA. V lost 4 bases to trimming and J lost 4 bases, with 10 bases between them. The CDR3 extends over 13 amino acids.

The chain joins TRBV19 to TRBJ2-2; 7 bases are a match to TRBD1. J gave up 5 bases and V 3 bases, and 15 bases lay outside the gene matches. Germline CDR1 LNHDA, CDR2 SQIVND (reference sequence). CDR3 size: 18 residues. The CDR3 bases are TGTGCCAGTAGTATCTCCAGATTACGGGACAGCTCAACCGGGGAGCTGTTTTTT. Encoded protein: CASSISRLRDSSTGELFF.

The chain joins TRBV9 to TRBJ1-3; D not resolved. The V and J ends lost 4 bases and 3 bases respectively, with 11 bases between them. CDR1 SGDLS and CDR2 YYNGEE come from the germline V gene. The CDR3 has 14 amino acids. CDR3 DNA: TGTGCCAGCAGCTCCGAAGCGCGTGGAAACACCATATATTTT. This encodes CASSSEARGNTIYF. The whole variable domain, filled in from reference TRBV9 and TRBJ1-3, reads DSGVTQTPKHLITATGQRVTLRCSPRSGDLSVYWYQQSLDQGLQFLIQYYNGEERAKGNILERFSAQQFPDLHSELNLSSLELGDSALYFCASSSEARGNTIYFGEGSWLTVV.

V is TRBV9 and J is TRBJ1-1, with TRBD1 matching over 12 bases. V shed 2 bases, J shed 3 bases, and the junction held 14 bases outside the gene matches. Germline V gives CDR1 SGDLS, CDR2 YYNGEE. The CDR3 spans 19 residues. CDR3 coding DNA: TGTGCCAGCAGCGTCGGACGCTCCGGGACAGGGGGCTGGCACACTGAAGCTTTCTTT. Its translation: CASSVGRSGTGGWHTEAFF.

The count of this clone is one. V usage is TRBV7-9 and J usage is TRBJ1-2; no clear D gene. The CDR3 loop spans 16 amino acids. V dropped 4 bases and J dropped 4 bases, with 19 bases sitting between them. CDR1 SEHNR and CDR2 FQNEAQ come from the germline V gene (reference sequence). The CDR3 nucleotides read TGTGCCAGCAGCTCGTTACAGACTAGCACAGTCTATGGCTACACCTTC. Protein: CASSSLQTSTVYGYTF.

This clone was found a few times. The rearrangement uses TRBV18 and TRBJ1-3; the D is unclear. CDR1 KGHSH and CDR2 LQKENI come from the germline V gene. The CDR3 contains 17 residues. The V gene lost 3 bases and the J gene lost 0 bases, with 15 bases spanning the gap. The CDR3 nucleotides are TGTGCCAGCTCACCCTCGACAATGGCCACCTCTGGAAACACCATATATTTT. As protein: CASSPSTMATSGNTIYF.

This clone was detected a few times. This chain uses TRBV30 with TRBJ1-5, with TRBD1 identical over 7 bases. Unmatched junction bases numbered 8, after V lost 0 bases and J lost 0 bases. The CDR3 has 17 amino acids. Germline CDR1 and CDR2: GTSNPN and SVGIG (reference sequence). The CDR3 here is CAWSVGVGQVSNQPQHF. The CDR3 coding sequence is TGTGCCTGGAGTGTAGGGGTTGGACAGGTTAGCAATCAGCCCCAGCATTTT. Based on the CDR3 plus reference TRBV30 and TRBJ1-5, the full variable domain is SQTIHQWPATLVQPVGSPLSLECTVEGTSNPNLYWYRQAAGRGLQLLFYSVGIGQISSEVPQNLSASRPQDRQFILSSKKLLLSDSGFYLCAWSVGVGQVSNQPQHFGDGTRLSIL.